This TCR beta chain was captured by sequencing in a study of T cells in Graves' hyperthyroidism and ophthalmopathy. Study observations and caveats: Most expanded thyroid clonotypes above 0.001 recurred in blood.

RNA transcripts gave rise to amplified TCR beta CDR3 regions. A first-round RT-PCR of the TCR CDR3 used the HTBI primer set. TCRdb reprocessed the multiplex PCR reads via MiXCR and lists one record per CDR3 protein. The sample shows hundreds of thousands of distinct CDR3 sequences, around 15% of them seen only once. A few counts support this clonotype. Its specificity is unknown. Stable Graves' hyperthyroidism meant no ophthalmopathy progression within 18 months. Patients aged 18 to 65 had newly diagnosed hyperthyroidism lasting under 2 months. Isolation of PBMCs was performed on roughly 9 ml fresh peripheral blood. The TCR originated in a woman aged 18 to 35 with Graves' hyperthyroidism. Material for sequencing was blood.

The CDR3 DNA reads TGTGCCAGCAGCTTCGGGACCTATTACGAGCAGTACTTC. Protein: CASSFGTYYEQYF. This rearrangement joins TRBV5-6 to TRBJ2-7; D is possibly TRBD1 or TRBD2 (5 bases each). The V gene lost 2 bases and the J gene lost 4 bases, with 10 bases spanning the gap. The CDR3 spans 13 residues. The germline V gene has CDR1 SGHDT and CDR2 YYEEEE. Full variable domain (remainder filled in from reference TRBV5-6 and TRBJ2-7): DAGVTQSPTHLIKTRGQQVTLRCSPKSGHDTVSWYQQALGQGPQFIFQYYEEEERQRGNFPDRFSGHQFPNYSSELNVNALLLGDSALYLCASSFGTYYEQYFGPGTRLTVT.